These 13 T cell receptor beta chains originate from one sample sequenced in a study of STAT5B mutations in CD4+ large granular lymphocyte leukemia. Here immunoSEQ multiplex PCR was the method, and the copy in TCRdb shows in-frame clones only, minus some. The table has more than 40,000 clones, approximately 84% seen once. The material sequenced was CD4+ T cells from blood buffy coats. Receptor source: a human donor in good health.

V is TRBV29-1 and J is TRBJ2-4; a weak D match, TRBD1 (6 bases). Germline values: CDR1 SQVTM, CDR2 ANQGSEA. V was shortened by 7 bases and J by 4 bases, with 8 bases between the two germline ends. The CDR3 contains 11 residues. The chain's CDR3 is CSGGQKNIQYF. In nucleotides, the CDR3 is TGCAGCGGCGGACAGAAAAACATTCAGTACTTC.

This clone was observed a handful of times. This sequence joins TRBV9 and TRBJ1-2, with D perhaps matching TRBD1 (6 bases). The length of the CDR3 is 15 residues. The ends were cut back, 2 bases at V and 3 bases at J, with 14 bases in the middle. CDR1 SGDLS and CDR2 YYNGEE come from the germline V gene. The CDR3 spells CASSVDGQTYYGYTF. Written as DNA, the CDR3 is TGTGCCAGCAGCGTGGACGGACAGACTTACTATGGCTACACCTTC.

This clone has a single count. The V gene is TRBV7-9, the J gene TRBJ1-2; 7 bases match TRBD1. This CDR3 region has 14 residues. The trim removed 4 bases at V and 1 base at J, leaving 3 bases unmatched. In germline, CDR1 is SEHNR, CDR2 FQNEAQ (reference sequence). This chain's CDR3 is CASSSTGINYGYTF. As DNA, the CDR3 is TGTGCCAGCAGCTCGACAGGGATTAACTATGGCTACACCTTC.

The rearrangement links TRBV7-2 to TRBJ2-7; no reliable D call. From germline, CDR1 is SGHTA and CDR2 FQGNSA. The V gene lost 5 bases and the J gene lost 4 bases, with 21 bases spanning the gap. This CDR3 is built from 16 residues. CDR3 nucleotides: TGTGCCAGCAGCCAAGATGTTGGCAAGTCTTGGTACGAGCAGTACTTC. This encodes CASSQDVGKSWYEQYF.

The chain combines TRBV6-6 with TRBJ2-3; possible D gene TRBD1, 5 bases. Trimming removed 5 bases at V and 1 base at J, with 16 bases between. CDR1 MNHNY and CDR2 SVGAGI come from the germline V gene (reference sequence). The CDR3 is made up of 16 amino acids. The CDR3 sequence is CASSPPQGRGTDTQYF. DNA of the CDR3: TGTGCCAGCAGTCCACCTCAGGGCAGGGGCACAGATACGCAGTATTTT.

This chain links TRBV10-2 with TRBJ2-2; the D is unclear. V lost 5 bases and J 0 bases, leaving 13 bases between the germline ends. The CDR3 has 16 amino acids. Germline CDR1 is WSHSY and CDR2 is SAAADI. DNA of the CDR3: TGCGCCAGCAGTAGGCGGACCTCTGCGAACACCGGGGAGCTGTTTTTT. It yields the protein CASSRRTSANTGELFF.

A single count supports this clone. This chain joins TRBV5-4 and TRBJ1-1, with a weak D call TRBD1 (6 bases). The CDR3 contains 14 residues. V was clipped by 0 bases and J by 2 bases, with 8 bases between them. Looked up from germline, CDR1 is SGHNT and CDR2 is YYREEE (reference sequence). CDR3 sequence: CASSLEGGNTEAFF. Written as DNA, the CDR3 is TGTGCCAGCAGCTTGGAAGGGGGTAACACTGAAGCTTTCTTT.

The J gene is TRBJ2-5, the V gene TRBV2; the D is unclear. This CDR3 is built from 13 residues. Germline V CDR1 and CDR2: SNHLY, FYNNEI. The V end lost 3 bases, the J end lost 1 base, and 6 bases lay between the germline ends. The CDR3 region has the DNA TGTGCCAGCAGTGAGGCGGTCCAAGAGACCCAGTACTTC. Translation gives CASSEAVQETQYF.

The chain is built from TRBV14 and TRBJ2-7; TRBD2 matches at 7 bases. Trimming took 4 bases from V and 3 from J; bases not matched to a gene: 9. The germline gives CDR1 SGHDN, CDR2 FVKESK. This CDR3 has 15 amino acids. The CDR3 sequence: CASSPRPRGSYEQYF. The CDR3 region has the DNA TGTGCCAGCAGCCCGAGGCCGCGGGGGAGCTACGAGCAGTACTTC.

The V call is TRBV6-6, the J call TRBJ2-1; TRBD1 might be the D (5 bases). Trimming stripped 0 bases from V and 6 bases from J, with 9 bases between. Per the germline V gene, CDR1 is MNHNY and CDR2 is SVGAGI (reference sequence). The CDR3 runs 14 residues. The CDR3: CASSYSSRGNEQFF. The CDR3 DNA is TGTGCCAGCAGTTACTCGTCTAGGGGCAATGAGCAGTTCTTC.

V usage is TRBV4-1 and J usage is TRBJ2-7, with 8 bases matching TRBD2. This CDR3 has 15 amino acids. From germline, CDR1 is MGHRA and CDR2 YSYEKL. V shed 0 bases and J 1 base; nucleotides not matched to a gene: 2. The CDR3 loop reads CASSQDSGVSYEQYF. The CDR3 DNA follows: TGCGCCAGCAGCCAAGATAGCGGGGTATCCTACGAGCAGTACTTC.

This clone was counted once. V gene TRBV9 combines with J gene TRBJ1-1; 9 nucleotides align to TRBD1. V trimming: 3 bases; J trimming: 5 bases; junction bases outside the gene matches: 17. CDR3 length: 18 residues. Per germline, CDR1 SGDLS and CDR2 YYNGEE. The CDR3, as DNA: TGTGCCAGCAGCGGCACGGGCCTCACAGGGGGCTCGTGGACTGAAGCTTTCTTT. Residues: CASSGTGLTGGSWTEAFF.

The rearrangement uses TRBV7-3 and TRBJ2-7; no clear D. Germline lookup yields CDR1 SGHTA and CDR2 FQGTGA. CDR3 length: 13 amino acids. Trimming pared 1 base from V and 7 bases from J, leaving 11 bases between. For the CDR3, the DNA is TGTGCCAGCAGCTTAAGCGTCACGAGGGAGCAGTACTTC. Its translation: CASSLSVTREQYF.